This TCR beta chain is drawn from a study of response to subunit inactivated influenza vaccine. Trimming cost V 4 bases and J 4 bases, with 17 bases left between them. The CDR3 sequence is 16 residues long. The germline V gene has CDR1 SGHKS and CDR2 YYEKEE (reference sequence). TCRdb analysed the RT-PCR reads with MiXCR anew, one entry per CDR3 protein. The data contain about 780,000 distinct CDR3 sequences, around a sixth of them singletons. Note on this clonotype: The antigen is unknown.

General study results and limits: The authors suggested that every seasonal influenza vaccination recruits few new T cells.

The starting material was PBMCs from blood, obtained around 5 days after vaccination. This clonotype originated in a man aged 50-60 years who received an inactivated influenza vaccine. The J gene is TRBJ2-2, the V gene TRBV5-5; tentatively, D is TRBD1 or TRBD2 (7 bases each). CDR3 DNA sequence: TGTGCCAGCAGCCCTCGACAGGGCGGGAGCACCGGGGAGCTGTTTTTT. Its protein is CASSPRQGGSTGELFF.